What follows describes a single TCR beta chain. Its antigen is still unknown. The data originate from a study of breast tumors, draining lymph nodes, adjacent tissues. Broader study findings: Tumors had less TCR diversity than lymph nodes, more than nontumor tissue. Most tumor T cells seemingly derive from lymph node, then expand in tumor.

Breast cancer patients provided tissue from their axillary draining lymph nodes. CDR3 size: 17 residues. The ends were cut back, 4 bases at V and 0 bases at J, with 13 bases in the middle. From germline, CDR1 is LGHNA and CDR2 YNFKEQ. TCRdb processed the multiplex PCR reads anew with MiXCR; each CDR3 protein has one entry. The sample lists 180,000 or so distinct CDR3 sequences, 33% occurring once. The source is a female donor with breast cancer. Some clones in this sample may be carry-over from other donors' samples. The sequenced sample was axillary lymph node tissue. This rearrangement joins TRBV4-2 to TRBJ2-6; the D is unclear. In nucleotides, the CDR3 is TGTGCCAGCAGCCTCTGGGATTATAGCTCTGGGGCCAACGTCCTGACTTTC. The encoded protein is CASSLWDYSSGANVLTF.